Sequencing of this T cell receptor beta chain was carried out in a study of CD8+CD57+ T cells in acquired aplastic anemia. Profiles of TCR beta VDJ and CDR3 were generated from a genomic DNA template. Each CDR3 protein is one row after TCRdb ran MiXCR on the reads. The sample carries about 180,000 distinct CDR3 sequences, less than 50% recorded once. Selection for sequencing was limited to patients who had shown CD8+CD57+ cell expansion by flow cytometry. The study sampled blood from patients who had received no therapy. This clonotype was detected many times. Its antigen is not identified. Overall study findings and caveats: Shared by patients and controls, nearly 30 CD8+ CDR3s were abundant in patients.

The CDR3 covers 15 residues. The V gene's germline CDR1 is LGHNA and CDR2 YNFKEQ. V dropped 1 base and J dropped 6; count of bases not matched to a gene: 4. Sequencing was done on a sample of sorted CD4+, CD8+, or CD8+CD57+ T cells (not recorded which) from PBMCs. V and J are TRBV4-2 and TRBJ2-2, with 8 nucleotides matching TRBD1. The sequence was obtained from a human donor with aplastic anemia. CDR3 in DNA: TGTGCCAGCAGCCAAGGTCAACAGGGGGCCGGGGAGCTGTTTTTT. Its protein product is CASSQGQQGAGELFF.